The subject of this entry is one T cell receptor beta chain. Its antigen is unknown. The read finishes 3 residues shy of the CDR3 end, and the germline J gene is used to complete it. Only in-frame clones appear in the TCRdb table, and some are missing; sequencing was by immunoSEQ multiplex PCR. The specimen has approximately 46,000 clones, none found just once. These data originate in a study of T cell clonality in common variable immunodeficiency. Patients and controls were mostly of Caucasian heritage. Regarding the study as a whole: CVID subjects showed higher TCRbeta clonality than healthy controls. Compared with controls, CVID subjects had fewer shared TCRbeta clones. T cell subpopulation sequencing would be needed to explain CVID clonality.

The CDR3 covers 15 residues. V lost 5 bases and J lost 5, with 16 bases in between. Germline V CDR1 and CDR2: SEHNR, FQNEAQ (reference sequence). The TCR comes from a person between 18 and 75 years old in good health. Sequencing was performed on peripheral blood mononuclear cells. The chain uses TRBV7-9 and TRBJ1-5; D is perhaps TRBD1 (5 bases). CDR3 sequence reads: CASSGQGGADQPQHF. CDR3 DNA, as far as it was read: TGTGCCAGCAGCGGTCAGGGAGGGGCGGATCAGCCC.